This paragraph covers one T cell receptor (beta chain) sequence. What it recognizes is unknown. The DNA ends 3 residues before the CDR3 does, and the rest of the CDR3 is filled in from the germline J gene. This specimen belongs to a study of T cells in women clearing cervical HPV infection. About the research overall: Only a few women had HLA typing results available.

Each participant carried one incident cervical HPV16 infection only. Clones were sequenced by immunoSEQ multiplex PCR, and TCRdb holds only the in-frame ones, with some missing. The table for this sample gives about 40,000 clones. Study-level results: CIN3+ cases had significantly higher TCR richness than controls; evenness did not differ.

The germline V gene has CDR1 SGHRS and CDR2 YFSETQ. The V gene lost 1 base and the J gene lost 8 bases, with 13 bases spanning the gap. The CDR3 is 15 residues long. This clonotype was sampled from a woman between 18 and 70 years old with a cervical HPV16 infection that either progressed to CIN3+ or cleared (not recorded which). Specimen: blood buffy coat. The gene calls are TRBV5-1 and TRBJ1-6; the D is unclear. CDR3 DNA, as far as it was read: TGCGCCAGCAGCTTGCTAGGCGATTCGGATTCACCC. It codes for CASSLLGDSDSP. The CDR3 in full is CASSLLGDSDSPLHF.